This record concerns one T cell receptor beta chain sequence. Its antigen remains unidentified. The data derive from a study of shared clonotypes between healthy human individuals. The CDR3 has 16 residues. Trimming at V came to 4 bases and at J to 8 bases, leaving 13 bases not matched to a gene. Germline values: CDR1 SGHAT, CDR2 FQNNGV. Overall study results and limits: Relative to their counterparts shared across all four donors, non-shared clonotypes exhibited diminished generation probabilities.

Assay: immunoSEQ multiplex PCR; the TCRdb copy retains only in-frame clones and omits some. Of around 2.1 million clones listed, nearly 97% are singletons. Sequencing was carried out using naive CD4+ T cells sorted from blood. Subset here: CD45RA+ positively selected. The genes are TRBV11-2 and TRBJ1-4; 7 bases line up with TRBD1. The clonotype was recovered from a man aged 18 to 29 in good health. CDR3 sequence reads: CASSSTTGTVREKLFF. In DNA form, the CDR3 reads TGTGCCAGCAGCTCCACGACGGGGACAGTACGCGAAAAACTGTTTTTT.